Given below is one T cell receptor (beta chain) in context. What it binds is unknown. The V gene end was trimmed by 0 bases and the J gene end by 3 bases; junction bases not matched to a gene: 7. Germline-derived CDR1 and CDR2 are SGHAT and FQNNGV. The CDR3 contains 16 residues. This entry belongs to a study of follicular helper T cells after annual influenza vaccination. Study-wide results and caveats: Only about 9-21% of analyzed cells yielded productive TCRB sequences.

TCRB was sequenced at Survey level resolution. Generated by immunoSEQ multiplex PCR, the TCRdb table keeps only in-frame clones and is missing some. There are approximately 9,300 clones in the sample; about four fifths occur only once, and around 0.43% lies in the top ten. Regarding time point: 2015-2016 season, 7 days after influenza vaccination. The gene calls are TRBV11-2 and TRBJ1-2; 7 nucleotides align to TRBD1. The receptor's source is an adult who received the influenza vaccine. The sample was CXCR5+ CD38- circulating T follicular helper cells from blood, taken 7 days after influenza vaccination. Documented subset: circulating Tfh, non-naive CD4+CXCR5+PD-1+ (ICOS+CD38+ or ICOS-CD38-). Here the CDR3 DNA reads TGTGCCAGCAGCTTAGATTCAGGGGGTTTTTACTATGGCTACACCTTC. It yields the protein CASSLDSGGFYYGYTF. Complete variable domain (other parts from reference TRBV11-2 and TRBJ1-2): EAGVAQSPRYKIIEKRQSVAFWCNPISGHATLYWYQQILGQGPKLLIQFQNNGVVDDSQLPKDRFSAERLKGVDSTLKIQPAKLEDSAVYLCASSLDSGGFYYGYTFGSGTRLTVV.